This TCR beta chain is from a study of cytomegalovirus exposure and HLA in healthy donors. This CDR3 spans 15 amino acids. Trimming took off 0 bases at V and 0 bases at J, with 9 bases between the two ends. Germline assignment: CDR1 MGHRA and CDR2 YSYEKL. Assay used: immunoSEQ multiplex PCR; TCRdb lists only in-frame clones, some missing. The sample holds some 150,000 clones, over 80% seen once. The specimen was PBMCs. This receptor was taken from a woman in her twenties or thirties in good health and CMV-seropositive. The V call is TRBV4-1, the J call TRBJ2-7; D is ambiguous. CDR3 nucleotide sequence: TGCGCCAGCAGCCAAGACCCCGGGTCCTCCTACGAGCAGTACTTC. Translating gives CASSQDPGSSYEQYF.